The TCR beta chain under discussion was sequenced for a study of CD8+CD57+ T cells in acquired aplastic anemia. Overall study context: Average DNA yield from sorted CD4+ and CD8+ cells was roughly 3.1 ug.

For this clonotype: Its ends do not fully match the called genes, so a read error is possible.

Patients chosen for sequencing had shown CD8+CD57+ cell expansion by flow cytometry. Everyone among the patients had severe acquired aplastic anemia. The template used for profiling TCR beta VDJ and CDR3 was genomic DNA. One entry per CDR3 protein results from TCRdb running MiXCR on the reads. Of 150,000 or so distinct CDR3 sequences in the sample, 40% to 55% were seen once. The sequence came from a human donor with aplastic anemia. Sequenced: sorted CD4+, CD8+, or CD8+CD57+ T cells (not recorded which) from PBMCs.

CDR3 DNA sequence: TGTGCCATCAGTGGACTAGCGGAGCAAGAGACCCAGTACTTC. It translates to CAISGLAEQETQYF. The chain recombines TRBV6-1 with TRBJ2-5, with TRBD2 matching 10 bases. This CDR3 is 14 amino acids long. CDR1 is MNHNS, CDR2 SASEGT, per germline.